This TCR beta chain was identified in a study of vaccination effects on CD4 cells after COVID-19. This table comes from immunoSEQ multiplex PCR, and its TCRdb copy is limited to in-frame clones, with some not included. The sample comprises about 35,000 clones, 82% of which are singletons, and approximately 1.4% rests with the top ten. Under the ViraFEST assay, PBMC were stimulated with viral peptide pools so that antigen-specific CD4+ T cells expanded. Sequencing was performed afterwards. Having been cultured for about ten days, the cells underwent CD4+ T cell isolation. Vaccine administered to participants consisted of two doses of either BNT162b2 or mRNA-1273. This clone was counted once. Antigen: not known. Germline-derived CDR1 and CDR2 are LGHDT and YNNKEL (reference sequence). V trimming: 6 bases; J trimming: 4 bases; junction bases outside the gene matches: 11. The CDR3 is 16 residues long.

The genes are TRBV3-1 (or the pseudogene TRBV3-2) and TRBJ1-5; 8 nucleotides line up with TRBD1. This sequence was found in a human donor who received a COVID-19 vaccine. Some clones in this sample may be carry-over from other donors' samples. The starting material was CD4+ T cells from PBMCs cultured with HCoV-NL63 spike peptides, obtained after COVID-19 vaccination. The chain's CDR3 is CASSPNGQGPNQPQHF. CDR3 nucleotides: TGTGCCAGCAGTCCGAACGGACAGGGACCTAATCAGCCCCAGCATTTT.